The rows below give T cell receptor beta chains drawn from one sample of a study of shared clonotypes between healthy human individuals. Clones were sequenced by immunoSEQ multiplex PCR, and TCRdb holds only the in-frame ones, with some missing. This repertoire shows about 1,800,000 clones, about 94% found once; its top ten account for more than 0.95%. Sequencing input: naive CD8+ T cells sorted from blood. The receptors here all came from a man between 18 and 35 years old in good health. Both conserved end residues are part of each CDR3. A D gene is named only where the DNA matches it firmly. Size is stated for part of the rows, as once, few or many counts, or as a class when the clone is expanded.

TRBJ2-5	TRBD2	.	TRBV4-3	TGCGCCAGCAGCGAAGCGGTAGCGGGAGGGCAAGAGACCCAGTACTTC	CASSEAVAGGQETQYF
TRBJ2-7	.	.	TRBV2	TGTGCCAGCAGTGAGGGCAGCCTGGGAACCTACGAGCAGTACTTC	CASSEGSLGTYEQYF
TRBJ2-7	.	.	TRBV13	TGTGCCAGCAGCTTAGACAGGCTTAGCGAGCAGTACTTC	CASSLDRLSEQYF
TRBJ2-7	.	.	TRBV30	TGTGCCTGGAGTGTGGACAGTTTCTCCTACGAGCAGTACTTC	CAWSVDSFSYEQYF
TRBJ2-7	TRBD1	.	TRBV6-5	TGTGCCAGCAGCCTTTCCGGGACAGGGCCCCACGAGCAGTACTTC	CASSLSGTGPHEQYF
TRBJ2-7	.	.	TRBV7-8	TGTGCCAGCAGCTTAGTAGGTCGAACCTACGAGCAGTACTTC	CASSLVGRTYEQYF
TRBJ2-3	.	.	TRBV4-1	TGCGCCAGCAGCCAAGGATCGGGGGCGGATACGCAGTATTTT	CASSQGSGADTQYF
TRBJ1-4	.	.	TRBV6-6	TGTGCCAGCAGTTACTCCCCGGTTCTAGACGATGAAAAACTGTTTTTT	CASSYSPVLDDEKLFF
TRBJ2-7	TRBD2	.	TRBV27	TGTGCCAGCACCCCCCTAGCGGGAGGGTCCAACGAGCAGTACTTC	CASTPLAGGSNEQYF
TRBJ2-7	.	once	TRBV11-2	TGTGCCAGCAGCTTAGACCCACAGGGCCGCGAGCAGTACTTC	CASSLDPQGREQYF
TRBJ2-5	TRBD1	.	TRBV19	TGTGCCAGTAGTATGGACAGGGAAGGTCAGGAGACCCAGTACTTC	CASSMDREGQETQYF
TRBJ2-2	.	.	TRBV9	TGTGCCAGCAGCGTATACGTCGGGGAGCTGTTTTTT	CASSVYVGELFF
TRBJ2-7	.	.	TRBV15	TGTGCCACCAGCACAGACCTAACCTACGAGCAGTACTTC	CATSTDLTYEQYF
TRBJ2-3	TRBD2	once	TRBV10-2	TGCGCCAGCAGTGAGTTGACTAGCGGGAGACGGGCAGATACGCAGTATTTT	CASSELTSGRRADTQYF